What follows is one T cell receptor beta chain and its context. Antigen unknown. This sample is drawn from a study of cytomegalovirus exposure and HLA in healthy donors. Study-wide results and limits: In a later analysis, common viral pathogens appeared linked to several of the most significant clusters. The study dropped some indistinguishable V segments, TRBV6-2 and TRBV6-3 among them.

The V end was cut by 2 bases, the J end by 4 bases, with 11 bases between. The CDR3 runs to 14 residues. Germline V lookup: CDR1 MNHNY, CDR2 SVGAGI (reference sequence). The PCR contained 60 Vbeta and 13 Jbeta primers. This table comes from immunoSEQ multiplex PCR, and its TCRdb copy is limited to in-frame clones, with some not included. The sample contains 95,000 to 100,000 clones, under 85% of which appear only once. The sequence derives from a man in his forties in good health and CMV-seronegative. The source material was PBMCs. This sequence joins TRBV6-6 and TRBJ1-1; D perhaps matches TRBD1 (5 bases). CDR3 amino acids: CASSYGASTTEAFF. CDR3 in DNA: TGTGCCAGCAGTTACGGGGCAAGCACCACTGAAGCTTTCTTT.